Each of the 9 T cell receptor beta chains below was sequenced from the same sample in a study of T cell responses to AZD1222 COVID-19 vaccine. Repertoires were generated with immunoSEQ multiplex PCR, while TCRdb's copy carries only in-frame clones and drops some. The sample has about 130,000 clones; 80% to 90% are singletons. The sequencing used peripheral blood, collected on day 0 of AZD1222 vaccination. These receptors were collected from an adult in good health.

The CDR3 is CASSEDPPDFQETQYF. CDR3 DNA: TGTGCCAGCAGCGAAGACCCACCGGACTTCCAAGAGACCCAGTACTTC. The chain joins TRBV11-3 to TRBJ2-5; TRBD2 might be the D (5 bases). Between the trimmed V and J ends, which lost 5 bases and 1 base, there was a span of 17 bases. In germline, CDR1 is SGHNT, CDR2 YENEEA. The CDR3 has 16 amino acids.

This clone was observed once. The genes are TRBV11-3 and TRBJ1-6; a possible D gene is TRBD1 (5 bases). V lost 3 bases, J lost 6 bases, and 12 bases lay in between. Germline CDR1 reads SGHNT; CDR2 reads YENEEA. The CDR3 runs to 15 residues. The CDR3 DNA follows: TGTGCCAGCAGCTTGATTGGGACCCTTAATTCACCCCTCCACTTT. Translated: CASSLIGTLNSPLHF.

The rearrangement joins TRBV5-1 to TRBJ1-4; D possibly corresponds to TRBD1 (5 bases). Looked up from germline, CDR1 is SGHRS and CDR2 is YFSETQ. This CDR3 comprises 14 residues. The V end lost 4 bases, the J end lost 5 bases, and 12 bases lay between the germline ends. The CDR3 loop reads CASSHRDLNEKLFF. In nucleotides, the CDR3 is TGCGCCAGCAGCCACCGGGACCTGAATGAAAAACTGTTTTTT.

The V and J genes are TRBV6-2 or TRBV6-3 and TRBJ1-1, with D unresolved. Trimming shortened V by 4 bases and J by 1 base, and 7 bases separated the two germline ends. The germline V gene has CDR1 MNHEY and CDR2 SVGEGT. The CDR3 is made up of 13 amino acids. The chain's CDR3 is CASSWNGNTEAFF. The CDR3 DNA follows: TGTGCCAGCAGTTGGAACGGGAACACTGAAGCTTTCTTT.

The chain employs TRBV2 and TRBJ2-7; unclear D gene. Germline CDR1 is SNHLY and CDR2 is FYNNEI. CDR3 size: 14 residues. V was shortened by 7 bases and J by 4 bases, with 17 bases between the two germline ends. The CDR3 region is CASTYLGQVYEQYF. CDR3 nucleotides: TGTGCCAGCACCTACCTAGGGCAGGTTTACGAGCAGTACTTC.

This clone has only one observation. The chain uses TRBV5-1 and TRBJ1-1; D is undetermined. CDR3 length equals 14 residues. Per germline, CDR1 SGHRS and CDR2 YFSETQ. Trimming removed 4 bases at V and 4 bases at J, with 14 bases between. The CDR3 sequence is CASSQLEGGTEAFF. CDR3 nucleotides: TGCGCCAGCAGCCAGTTAGAGGGAGGCACTGAAGCTTTCTTT.

The rearrangement joins TRBV27 to TRBJ1-3; no firm D call. The germline V and J ends were trimmed by 7 bases and 4 bases, with 20 bases remaining between them. CDR3 length: 16 amino acids. From germline, CDR1 is MNHEY and CDR2 SMNVEV (reference sequence). Written as DNA, the CDR3 is TGTGCCAGCATCTCAAGAGGTCCGGGCCTCGGAAACACCATATATTTT. It codes for CASISRGPGLGNTIYF.

The rearrangement uses TRBV7-2 and TRBJ2-1; D gene ambiguous. The CDR3 length is 14 residues. The V gene's germline CDR1 is SGHTA and CDR2 FQGNSA. V was pared by 0 bases and J by 5 bases, with 8 bases between. CDR3 in DNA: TGTGCCAGCAGCTTAGCTGGCTGGGACAATGAGCAGTTCTTC. Translating gives CASSLAGWDNEQFF.

The chain couples TRBV2 to TRBJ1-2; no clear D gene. The CDR3 extends over 13 amino acids. The V gene lost 8 bases and the J gene lost 1 base, with 11 bases spanning the gap. Looked up from germline, CDR1 is SNHLY and CDR2 is FYNNEI. The CDR3, as DNA: TGTGCCAGCTCCCCCACTGATAACTATGGCTACACCTTC. Translating it yields CASSPTDNYGYTF.